The clone carrying this T cell receptor beta chain has a handful of counts. The antigen is not known. Germline V gene lookup returns CDR1 MNHEY and CDR2 SMNVEV (reference sequence). V was cut by 6 bases and J by 2 bases, with 13 bases left in between. The CDR3 spans 14 residues. This sample stems from a study of T cells after posttransplantation cyclophosphamide. Overall study results and limits: After PTCy, TRB diversity resembled that of CNI/methotrexate controls.

The assay was immunoSEQ multiplex PCR, and TCRdb's table has in-frame clones only and misses some. The sample shows roughly 13,000 clones, about four fifths of them seen only once. The source of this sequence is a man between 50 and 59 years old in good health, CMV-negative, and a related stem cell transplant donor. The genes are TRBV27 and TRBJ1-2, with D maybe TRBD1 (5 bases). Sequenced: memory CD4+ T cells sorted from PBMCs. As DNA, the CDR3 is TGTGCCAGCAGAAAGACAGAACTCAACTATGGCTACACCTTC. This translates into CASRKTELNYGYTF.